This is a list of T cell receptor beta chains from one sample in a study of T cells after yellow fever vaccination. TCRdb itself ran the 5' RACE reads through MiXCR, one entry per CDR3 protein. The table shows over 300,000 distinct CDR3 sequences, with roughly 3.5% occurring only once. The starting material was PBMCs, obtained on the day of the yellow fever booster vaccination. The origin of the receptors is a man between 18 and 29 years old who received the YFV17D yellow fever vaccine. Each CDR3 is given with its conserved first and last residue.

>TRBJ2-7|TRBV5-1
CASSARGGQAGEQYF
>TRBJ1-2|TRBV28
CASSSSGLTEYYGYTF
>TRBJ2-7|TRBV6-2/TRBV6-3
CASGTGIEYEQYF
>TRBJ2-3|TRBV20-1
CSANHPSSTDTQYF
>TRBJ1-1|TRBV5-1
CASSLLLDTEAFF
>TRBJ1-2|TRBV6-5
CAGRGRRIGYTF
>TRBJ2-1|TRBV27
CASSELGGTYNEQFF
>TRBJ2-1|TRBV24-1
CATSDLLDNEQFF
>TRBJ2-2|TRBV12-3/TRBV12-4
CASRAGGATGELFF
>TRBJ2-7|TRBV5-1
CASSRAELYEQYF
>TRBJ2-5|TRBV12-3/TRBV12-4
CASSPGVLAGGGETQYF
>TRBJ1-1|TRBV4-3
CASSQDRFFGKGAFF
>TRBJ2-3|TRBV7-2
CASSTTDTQYF
>TRBJ2-1|TRBV7-3
CASSDAGTSGGKQFF
>TRBJ2-3|TRBV10-3
CAISGWSGGLTDTQYF
>TRBJ1-1|TRBV5-6
CASSFLGLTAFF
>TRBJ2-3|TRBV20-1
CSARDTASGGSTDTQYF
>TRBJ2-2|TRBV29-1
CSVEIPYRANTGELFF
>TRBJ2-4|TRBV7-9
CASSSPSGGHIQYF
>TRBJ1-1|TRBV5-1
CASRAAQYTEAFF
>TRBJ1-1|TRBV7-9
CASSRNPEAFF
>TRBJ2-7|TRBV12-3/TRBV12-4
CASSLGGEQYF
>TRBJ1-5|TRBV2
CASSEVSGGDQPQHF